Given below is one T cell receptor beta chain in context. What it binds is unknown. Unfractionated whole blood served as the source for total RNA extraction. The data derive from a study of human T cells and chemical hapten exposure. Study results and caveats: TCRs at high frequency, those above 1 in 1000, did not change with DPC sensitization.

In TCRdb, the 5' RACE reads were re-called with MiXCR into one record per CDR3 protein. Of fewer than 150,000 distinct CDR3 sequences listed, around 20% were seen once; the top ten hold 2.8%. Germline values: CDR1 MGHRA, CDR2 YSYEKL. V was shortened by 2 bases and J by 4 bases, with 14 bases between the two germline ends. The CDR3 is 15 residues long. The sequence derives from a human donor in good health. The chain combines TRBV4-1 with TRBJ1-1, with a tentative D call TRBD1 (6 bases). The chain's CDR3 is CASSQRGAGGTEAFF. The DNA for the CDR3 is TGCGCCAGCAGCCAACGGGGGGCTGGCGGCACTGAAGCTTTCTTT.